The 20 T cell receptor beta chains given below trace back to one sample, sequenced in a study of blood T cell repertoires in COVID-19. Generated by immunoSEQ multiplex PCR, the TCRdb table keeps only in-frame clones and is missing some. This table holds about 370,000 clones, around 87% found once. Material: PBMCs or T cells enriched from blood (not recorded which). All receptors derive from a man younger than 35 who had recovered from COVID-19.

The chain is built from TRBV13 and TRBJ2-7, with TRBD1 identical over 9 bases. Germline assignment: CDR1 PRHDT and CDR2 FYEKMQ (reference sequence). The CDR3 runs 14 residues. V lost 4 bases to trimming and J lost 7 bases; unmatched junction nucleotides: 8. CDR3 amino acids: CASSSGQGAWEQYF. The CDR3, as DNA: TGTGCCAGCAGCTCGGGACAGGGAGCTTGGGAGCAGTACTTC.

This chain connects TRBV18 to TRBJ2-7; 7 bases map to TRBD1. Unmatched junction bases numbered 6, after V lost 4 bases and J lost 0 bases. This CDR3 spans 15 amino acids. Germline V CDR1 and CDR2: KGHSH, LQKENI. The CDR3 is CASSLGQVNSYEQYF. In DNA, the CDR3 is TGTGCCAGCTCACTTGGACAGGTCAACTCCTACGAGCAGTACTTC.

V usage is TRBV9 and J usage is TRBJ2-7, with TRBD2 matching 8 bases. The ends lost 4 bases at V and 0 bases at J; junction bases unmatched: 6. This CDR3 is built from 15 residues. Germline V gene lookup returns CDR1 SGDLS and CDR2 YYNGEE. CDR3 coding DNA: TGTGCCAGCAGCCTAGGACTAGCCCACTCCTACGAGCAGTACTTC. The encoded protein is CASSLGLAHSYEQYF.

This chain connects TRBV18 to TRBJ2-1, with TRBD1 identical over 7 bases. The germline V gene encodes CDR1 KGHSH and CDR2 LQKENI. The trim removed 3 bases at V and 9 bases at J, leaving 8 bases unmatched. The CDR3 covers 14 residues. DNA of the CDR3: TGTGCCAGCTCACCGCCGGGACAGTATGGTGAGCAGTTCTTC. Encoded protein: CASSPPGQYGEQFF.

CDR3 bases: TGTGCCAGCAGCCCGGAGTGGAACACTGAAGCTTTCTTT. Residues: CASSPEWNTEAFF. The chain couples TRBV9 to TRBJ1-1; D is unclear. The germline V gene has CDR1 SGDLS and CDR2 YYNGEE. The CDR3 covers 13 residues. V was shortened by 4 bases and J by 1 base, with 8 bases between the two germline ends. Full variable domain (rest looked up from reference TRBV9 and TRBJ1-1): DSGVTQTPKHLITATGQRVTLRCSPRSGDLSVYWYQQSLDQGLQFLIQYYNGEERAKGNILERFSAQQFPDLHSELNLSSLELGDSALYFCASSPEWNTEAFFGQGTRLTVV.

This chain connects TRBV7-6 to TRBJ2-2; D not certain. The CDR3 contains 14 residues. Germline V CDR1 and CDR2: SGHVS, FNYEAQ. With 6 bases removed from V and 1 base from J, the gap between germline ends came to 9 bases. In DNA, the CDR3 is TGTGCCAGCAGAAAGCCGGGGAACACCGGGGAGCTGTTTTTT. Its protein product is CASRKPGNTGELFF.

V is TRBV27 and J is TRBJ1-3; D possibly corresponds to TRBD1 (6 bases). The CDR3 has 15 residues. Trimming removed 0 bases at V and 2 bases at J, with 8 bases between. Germline V gene lookup returns CDR1 MNHEY and CDR2 SMNVEV (reference sequence). The CDR3 spells CASSLSTGPGNTIYF. CDR3 nucleotides: TGTGCCAGCAGTTTATCGACAGGTCCTGGAAACACCATATATTTT.

The chain uses TRBV19 and TRBJ1-2, with 9 bases identical to TRBD1. The CDR3 length is 13 residues. Germline V gene data show CDR1 as LNHDA and CDR2 as SQIVND (reference sequence). Unmatched junction bases numbered 7, after V lost 7 bases and J lost 7 bases. The CDR3 loop reads CASTSGQGGGYTF. The CDR3 coding sequence is TGTGCCAGTACCTCGGGACAGGGAGGTGGCTACACCTTC.

This clone appeared once. This chain's CDR3 is CASSETSGGGADNSPLHF. In nucleotides, the CDR3 is TGTGCCAGCAGCGAAACATCTGGTGGGGGGGCAGATAATTCACCCCTCCACTTT. The V call is TRBV9, the J call TRBJ1-6, with D possibly TRBD1 on 6 matching bases. Germline V CDR1 and CDR2: SGDLS, YYNGEE. CDR3 length: 18 amino acids. V was shortened by 3 bases and J by 5 bases, with 21 bases between the two germline ends.

CDR3 sequence reads: CASSFPGGLVKNIQYF. The CDR3 DNA follows: TGTGCCAGCAGCTTCCCAGGAGGACTGGTTAAAAACATTCAGTACTTC. The genes are TRBV7-4 and TRBJ2-4, with D possibly TRBD2 on 5 matching bases. The CDR3 covers 16 residues. The germline V and J ends were trimmed by 3 bases and 4 bases, with 16 bases remaining between them. Germline CDR1 and CDR2: SGHVT and SQSDAQ.

The chain joins TRBV7-2 to TRBJ1-6, with D unresolved. CDR3 length equals 14 residues. V was trimmed by 1 base and J by 6 bases, leaving 7 bases between them. The germline CDR1 and CDR2 sequences are SGHTA and FQGNSA. CDR3 residues: CASSLVPLNSPLHF. The CDR3 nucleotides are TGTGCCAGCAGCTTAGTCCCACTTAATTCACCCCTCCACTTT.

This chain links TRBV15 with TRBJ2-7; 8 positions match TRBD1. The V segment lost 5 bases and the J segment 0 bases; nucleotides outside the gene matches: 9. Germline CDR1 LNHNV, CDR2 YYDKDF (reference sequence). The CDR3 has 16 residues. CDR3 region: CATSGSDRASSYEQYF. The CDR3 nucleotides are TGTGCCACCAGCGGATCGGACAGGGCCAGCTCCTACGAGCAGTACTTC.

This rearrangement joins TRBV25-1 to TRBJ2-1; D gene unclear. This CDR3 is 14 amino acids long. Germline lookup yields CDR1 MGHDK and CDR2 SYGVNS. V lost 3 bases, J lost 0 bases, and 6 bases lay in between. DNA of the CDR3: TGTGCCAGCAGTGACCCCAGCTCCTACAATGAGCAGTTCTTC. As protein: CASSDPSSYNEQFF.

This chain uses TRBV9 with TRBJ1-1, with 8 bases identical to TRBD1. This CDR3 has 14 residues. The germline gives CDR1 SGDLS, CDR2 YYNGEE. V was clipped by 4 bases and J by 3 bases; unmatched bases: 5. The CDR3 DNA follows: TGTGCCAGCAGCCCCGGGGGACAGGACACTGAAGCTTTCTTT. This gives the protein CASSPGGQDTEAFF. Full variable domain (rest looked up from reference TRBV9 and TRBJ1-1): DSGVTQTPKHLITATGQRVTLRCSPRSGDLSVYWYQQSLDQGLQFLIQYYNGEERAKGNILERFSAQQFPDLHSELNLSSLELGDSALYFCASSPGGQDTEAFFGQGTRLTVV.

The table lists this clone with a few counts. V and J are TRBV28 and TRBJ1-2, with TRBD1 matching over 10 bases. The germline V gene encodes CDR1 MDHEN and CDR2 SYDVKM. The CDR3 spans 17 residues. V lost 1 base to trimming and J lost 4 bases; unmatched junction nucleotides: 9. The CDR3 DNA is TGTGCCAGCAGTTTATCCCCCGGGACAGGGGAGGGCTATGGCTACACCTTC. This encodes CASSLSPGTGEGYGYTF.

The V gene is TRBV10-2, the J gene TRBJ1-2, with 7 positions matching TRBD1. The germline V gene encodes CDR1 WSHSY and CDR2 SAAADI. The ends lost 5 bases at V and 1 base at J; junction bases unmatched: 4. The CDR3 loop spans 14 amino acids. CDR3 nucleotide sequence: TGCGCCAGCAGTCGGGACAGAGTTAACTATGGCTACACCTTC. Protein: CASSRDRVNYGYTF.

The sample holds one count of this clone. V and J are TRBV5-1 and TRBJ1-1; 10 positions agree with TRBD1. The CDR3 has 18 amino acids. Per the germline V gene, CDR1 is SGHRS and CDR2 is YFSETQ. The V segment lost 4 bases and the J segment 0 bases; nucleotides outside the gene matches: 12. The CDR3 DNA is TGCGCCAGCAGCCCCATCCCCGGGACAGGGGTTATGAACACTGAAGCTTTCTTT. Amino acid sequence: CASSPIPGTGVMNTEAFF.

The chain employs TRBV2 and TRBJ1-6; 7 nucleotides match TRBD1. V lost 4 bases, J lost 4 bases, and 16 bases stayed unmatched. CDR1 and CDR2 (germline): SNHLY, FYNNEI. This CDR3 comprises 19 residues. This CDR3 reads CASSGAGTVLGKYNSPLHF. In nucleotides, the CDR3 is TGTGCCAGCAGTGGAGCCGGGACAGTCCTGGGAAAATATAATTCACCCCTCCACTTT.

The rearrangement links TRBV6-5 to TRBJ1-5; 7 bases line up with TRBD1. This CDR3 contains 13 residues. Germline V CDR1 and CDR2: MNHEY, SVGAGI. V lost 7 bases, J lost 5 bases, and 5 bases stayed unmatched. CDR3 amino acids: CASNTGAYQPQHF. The DNA for the CDR3 is TGTGCCAGCAACACAGGGGCCTATCAGCCCCAGCATTTT.

The V call is TRBV27, the J call TRBJ2-2; D may be TRBD2 (5 bases). The CDR3 is 14 residues long. The ends were cut back, 3 bases at V and 5 bases at J, with 10 bases in the middle. Germline CDR1 reads MNHEY; CDR2 reads SMNVEV (reference sequence). For the CDR3, the DNA is TGTGCCAGCAGTTTTCGGACTTCTACCGGGGAGCTGTTTTTT. Amino acids: CASSFRTSTGELFF.